The 19 T cell receptor beta chains presented below share a single source sample, sequenced in a study of CD8 T cells in ankylosing spondylitis. TCRdb called the 5' RACE reads again in MiXCR, with one record for every CDR3 protein. Of about 270,000 distinct CDR3 sequences detected, 30% to 40% appear once; the ten largest clones hold 4% to 5.5%. Source material: blood, either unsorted or a sorted T cell fraction (not recorded which). All receptors derive from a male donor with ankylosing spondylitis or in good health (not recorded which).

The chain uses TRBV15 and TRBJ2-3; D is uncertain. The CDR3 is 10 amino acids. Germline V gene sequence: CDR1 LNHNV, CDR2 YYDKDF (reference sequence). V was trimmed by 6 bases and J by 8 bases, leaving 6 bases between them. The CDR3 spells CATRIGTQYF. The DNA of the CDR3 is TGTGCCACCAGGATTGGTACGCAGTATTTT.

The J gene is TRBJ2-2, the V gene TRBV12-5; TRBD1 might be the D (7 bases). Germline V lookup: CDR1 LGHNT, CDR2 FRNRAP. Between the trimmed V and J ends, which lost 7 bases and 3 bases, there was a span of 12 bases. There are 14 residues in the CDR3. The CDR3 sequence is CASAQGGDTGELFF. The CDR3 nucleotides are TGTGCTAGTGCTCAGGGGGGTGACACCGGGGAGCTGTTTTTT.

The V gene is TRBV5-1, the J gene TRBJ2-3; the D gene could be TRBD1 or TRBD2 (5 bases each). The CDR3 length is 15 residues. The V gene lost 3 bases and the J gene lost 0 bases, with 11 bases spanning the gap. Germline V CDR1 and CDR2: SGHRS, YFSETQ. The CDR3 DNA reads as TGCGCCAGCAGCTGGGGACGGACTAGCACAGATACGCAGTATTTT. It yields the protein CASSWGRTSTDTQYF.

In its sample, this clonotype was seen many times. The chain is built from TRBV6-5 and TRBJ2-7; D is undetermined. Germline V gives CDR1 MNHEY, CDR2 SVGAGI. This CDR3 comprises 14 residues. The germline V and J ends were trimmed by 0 bases and 2 bases, with 8 bases remaining between them. The CDR3 nucleotides read TGTGCCAGCAGTTACTCGACTGGGGCCTACGAGCAGTACTTC. Its translation: CASSYSTGAYEQYF.

This chain's CDR3 is CASLQVGLDNEQFF. Here the CDR3 DNA reads TGTGCCAGCCTGCAGGTGGGGCTCGACAATGAGCAGTTCTTC. The chain carries TRBV28 and TRBJ2-1; D perhaps matches TRBD1 (5 bases). The V end lost 8 bases, the J end lost 5 bases, and 16 bases lay between the germline ends. The CDR3 covers 14 residues. Germline CDR1 and CDR2: MDHEN and SYDVKM.

The CDR3 sequence: CASSPRSVAPYNEQFF. CDR3 nucleotide sequence: TGTGCCAGCAGCCCCCGGAGCGTGGCCCCCTACAATGAGCAGTTCTTC. The V gene is TRBV6-4, the J gene TRBJ2-1, with unresolved D. The CDR3 is 16 residues long. Germline V gene data show CDR1 as MRHNA and CDR2 as SNTAGT. Trimming cost V 6 bases and J 2 bases, with 17 bases left between them.

This clonotype came up many times. V gene TRBV29-1 combines with J gene TRBJ1-4; D uncertain. CDR1 is SQVTM and CDR2 is ANQGSEA in the germline V gene. Trimming left V 4 bases short and J 7 bases short, with 13 bases between. The CDR3 runs 13 residues. The chain's CDR3 is CSVVGSPSEKLFF. CDR3 nucleotides: TGCAGCGTTGTTGGCTCCCCGAGTGAAAAACTGTTTTTT.

The V and J genes are TRBV7-6 and TRBJ2-5; the D call may be TRBD1 or TRBD2 (5 bases each). The germline gives CDR1 SGHVS, CDR2 FNYEAQ. This CDR3 contains 13 residues. Trimming took 8 bases from V and 1 from J, leaving 11 bases between them. This chain's CDR3 is CASQQDFQETQYF. The CDR3 DNA is TGTGCCAGCCAACAGGACTTCCAAGAGACCCAGTACTTC.

The chain combines TRBV15 with TRBJ2-2, with D possibly being TRBD1 (5 bases). V was trimmed by 0 bases and J by 8 bases, leaving 10 bases between them. The CDR3 is 14 residues long. Germline lookup yields CDR1 LNHNV and CDR2 YYDKDF (reference sequence). CDR3 DNA: TGTGCCACCAGCAGAGATATGGGGCTGGGGGAGCTGTTTTTT. This encodes CATSRDMGLGELFF.

The sample holds many counts of this clonotype. The gene calls are TRBV6-6 and TRBJ2-1; 10 positions match TRBD2. The CDR3 contains 13 residues. Germline V gene sequence: CDR1 MNHNY, CDR2 SVGAGI (reference sequence). Trimming at V came to 8 bases and at J to 6 bases, leaving 4 bases not matched to a gene. CDR3 region: CASRLAGGNEQFF. CDR3 coding DNA: TGTGCCAGCCGGTTAGCGGGGGGCAATGAGCAGTTCTTC.

This clonotype has only a few counts. The chain combines TRBV5-1 with TRBJ2-1, with 7 nucleotides matching TRBD1. Germline CDR1 SGHRS, CDR2 YFSETQ. V was pared by 0 bases and J by 4 bases, with 4 bases of the junction left unmatched. CDR3 length: 15 residues. CDR3 sequence (DNA): TGCGCCAGCAGCTTGGGTCCGACAGGGTACAATGAGCAGTTCTTC. This sequence encodes CASSLGPTGYNEQFF.

This clonotype has a single count. This chain uses TRBV27 with TRBJ2-3; 12 bases line up with TRBD2. The CDR3 totals 17 residues. Trimming took 6 bases from V and 2 from J; bases not matched to a gene: 9. Germline V gene sequence: CDR1 MNHEY, CDR2 SMNVEV (reference sequence). CDR3 nucleotides: TGTGCCAGCAGCCGATGGGGACTAGCGGGCAACACAGATACGCAGTATTTT. Translation gives CASSRWGLAGNTDTQYF.

A word on this clonotype: The junction departs from the called germline gene at one end, perhaps through a read error. This chain links TRBV20-1 with TRBJ2-2, with D possibly being TRBD1 or TRBD2 (5 bases each). Germline V gives CDR1 DFQATT, CDR2 SNEGSKA (reference sequence). The length of the CDR3 is 18 residues. The CDR3 bases are TGCTGTGCTAGAGATCTATTGGGTCGGGACCCGAGCGCCGGGGAGCTGTTTTTT. Translating gives CCARDLLGRDPSAGELFF.

The gene calls are TRBV7-3 and TRBJ2-2, with D uncertain. The germline V and J ends were trimmed by 4 bases and 7 bases, with 7 bases remaining between them. CDR3 length: 12 residues. CDR1 SGHTA and CDR2 FQGTGA come from the germline V gene. The CDR3 sequence is CASSSRGGELFF. The CDR3 region has the DNA TGTGCCAGCAGCTCCCGTGGCGGGGAGCTGTTTTTT.

The chain recombines TRBV6-2 or TRBV6-3 with TRBJ1-4; 8 nucleotides match TRBD1. V gave up 6 bases and J gave up 0 bases; unmatched junction bases: 3. The CDR3 has 15 amino acids. Per germline, CDR1 MNHEY and CDR2 SVGEGT. The CDR3 DNA follows: TGTGCCAGCAGGAAACAGGGGGCAACTAATGAAAAACTGTTTTTT. Protein product: CASRKQGATNEKLFF.

The gene calls are TRBV12-3 or TRBV12-4 and TRBJ2-3; tentatively, D is TRBD2 (6 bases). The CDR3 length is 14 residues. The ends were cut back, 2 bases at V and 4 bases at J, with 10 bases in the middle. The CDR3 spells CASSLRRGPDTQYF. The CDR3 DNA is TGTGCCAGCAGTTTAAGGCGGGGTCCAGATACGCAGTATTTT.

The CDR3 sequence is CSARASYEQYF. Here the CDR3 DNA reads TGCAGTGCTAGAGCATCCTACGAGCAGTACTTC. V gene TRBV20-1 combines with J gene TRBJ2-7; D gene unclear. CDR1 DFQATT and CDR2 SNEGSKA come from the germline V gene (reference sequence). Deletions cut 1 base from V and 1 base from J, with 2 bases between. The CDR3 is made up of 11 amino acids.

The chain uses TRBV20-1 and TRBJ2-3; D perhaps matches TRBD2 (6 bases). V lost 7 bases and J lost 4, with 15 bases in between. In germline, CDR1 is DFQATT, CDR2 SNEGSKA (reference sequence). This CDR3 contains 13 residues. The CDR3 DNA is TGCAGTGTCGGGAACTCGGGGGCAGATACGCAGTATTTT. Its protein is CSVGNSGADTQYF.

The chain joins TRBV28 to TRBJ2-7, with TRBD1 as a possible D gene (5 bases). Trimming stripped 3 bases from V and 2 bases from J, with 14 bases between. The CDR3 length is 15 residues. Per germline, CDR1 MDHEN and CDR2 SYDVKM. The DNA of the CDR3 is TGTGCCAGCAGTTTGGACGACAGTGAAGCCTACGAGCAGTACTTC. This gives the protein CASSLDDSEAYEQYF.